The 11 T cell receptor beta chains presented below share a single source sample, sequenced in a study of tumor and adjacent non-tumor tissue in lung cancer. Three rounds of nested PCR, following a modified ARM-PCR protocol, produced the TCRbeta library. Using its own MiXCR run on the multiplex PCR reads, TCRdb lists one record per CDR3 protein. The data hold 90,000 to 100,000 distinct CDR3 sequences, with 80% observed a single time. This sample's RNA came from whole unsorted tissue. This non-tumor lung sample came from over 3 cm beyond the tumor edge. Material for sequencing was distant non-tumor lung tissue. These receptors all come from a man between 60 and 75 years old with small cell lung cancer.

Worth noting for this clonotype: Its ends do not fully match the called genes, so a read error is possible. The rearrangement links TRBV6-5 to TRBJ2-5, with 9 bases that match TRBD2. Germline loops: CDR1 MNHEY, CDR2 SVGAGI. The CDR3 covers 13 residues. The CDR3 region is CASIAGAEETQYF. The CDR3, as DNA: TGTGCCAGCATAGCGGGAGCAGAAGAGACTCAGTACTTC.

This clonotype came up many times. The CDR3 region has the DNA TGTGCCAGCAGTGCCCAGGGGGAAGGATACGAGCAGTACGTC. It yields the protein CASSAQGEGYEQYV. This chain uses TRBV6-1 with TRBJ2-7; TRBD1 matches 7 bases. CDR1 is MNHNS, CDR2 SASEGT, per germline. The trim removed 4 bases at V and 4 bases at J, leaving 7 bases unmatched. The CDR3 spans 14 residues.

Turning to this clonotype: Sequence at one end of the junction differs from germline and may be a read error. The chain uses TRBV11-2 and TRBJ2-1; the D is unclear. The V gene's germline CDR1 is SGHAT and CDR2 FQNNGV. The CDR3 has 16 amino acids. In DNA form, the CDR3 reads TGTGACAGCAGCTTAGACGGGCGACTCTCCTACAATGAGCAATTCTTC. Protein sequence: CDSSLDGRLSYNEQFF.

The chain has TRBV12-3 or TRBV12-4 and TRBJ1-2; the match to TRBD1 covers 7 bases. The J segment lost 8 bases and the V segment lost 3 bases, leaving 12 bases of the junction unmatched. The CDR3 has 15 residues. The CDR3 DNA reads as TGTGCCAGCAGTTTCACCGCGGCAGGGGGTGGCGGCTACACCTTC. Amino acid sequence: CASSFTAAGGGGYTF.

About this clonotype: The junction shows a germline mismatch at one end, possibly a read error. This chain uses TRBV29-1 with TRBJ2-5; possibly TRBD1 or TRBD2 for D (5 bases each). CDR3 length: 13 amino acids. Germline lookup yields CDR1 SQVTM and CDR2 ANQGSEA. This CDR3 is CSVTRGAMETQYF. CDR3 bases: TGTAGCGTAACAAGGGGCGCTATGGAGACCCAGTACTTC.

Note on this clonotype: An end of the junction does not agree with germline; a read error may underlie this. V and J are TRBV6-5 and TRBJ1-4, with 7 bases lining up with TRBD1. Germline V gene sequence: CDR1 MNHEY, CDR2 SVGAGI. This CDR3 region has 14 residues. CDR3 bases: TGTGCCAGCAGTAAGGGGGCCGTTAATGAACAACTGTTTTTT. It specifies CASSKGAVNEQLFF.

The CDR3 DNA reads TGTGCCAGCAGCTTCCCTAGCAGATACGAGCGGTATGTC. Translated: CASSFPSRYERYV. The gene calls are TRBV11-2 and TRBJ2-7; D may be TRBD2 (5 bases). Germline V gives CDR1 SGHAT, CDR2 FQNNGV. The CDR3 loop spans 13 amino acids.

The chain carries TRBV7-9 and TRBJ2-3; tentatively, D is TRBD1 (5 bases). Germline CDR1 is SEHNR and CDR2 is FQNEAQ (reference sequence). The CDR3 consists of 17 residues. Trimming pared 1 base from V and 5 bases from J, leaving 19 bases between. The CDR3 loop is CASSLGLAPQGVDTQYF. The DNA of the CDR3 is TGTGCCAGCAGCTTAGGCTTGGCCCCTCAAGGGGTAGATACGCAGTATTTT.

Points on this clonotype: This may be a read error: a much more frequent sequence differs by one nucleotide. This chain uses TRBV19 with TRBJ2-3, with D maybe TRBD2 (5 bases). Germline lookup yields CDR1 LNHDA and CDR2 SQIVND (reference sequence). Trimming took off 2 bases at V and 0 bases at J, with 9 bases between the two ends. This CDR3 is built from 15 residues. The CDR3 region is CASSITGISTDTQYF. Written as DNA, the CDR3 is TGTGCCAGTAGTATAACGGGGATCAGCACAGATACGCAGTATTTT.

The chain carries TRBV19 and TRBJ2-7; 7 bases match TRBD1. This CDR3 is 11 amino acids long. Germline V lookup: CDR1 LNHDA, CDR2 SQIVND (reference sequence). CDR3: CTSTGVNKQYV. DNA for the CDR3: TGTACCAGTACAGGGGTGAACAAGCAGTACGTC.

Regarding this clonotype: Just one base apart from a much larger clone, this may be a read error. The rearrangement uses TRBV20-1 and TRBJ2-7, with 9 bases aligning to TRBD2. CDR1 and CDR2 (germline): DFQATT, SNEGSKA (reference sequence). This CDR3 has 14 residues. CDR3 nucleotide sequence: TGCAGTACTAGAGGAGAACTAGCGGGCTACGAGCAGTACTTC. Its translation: CSTRGELAGYEQYF.